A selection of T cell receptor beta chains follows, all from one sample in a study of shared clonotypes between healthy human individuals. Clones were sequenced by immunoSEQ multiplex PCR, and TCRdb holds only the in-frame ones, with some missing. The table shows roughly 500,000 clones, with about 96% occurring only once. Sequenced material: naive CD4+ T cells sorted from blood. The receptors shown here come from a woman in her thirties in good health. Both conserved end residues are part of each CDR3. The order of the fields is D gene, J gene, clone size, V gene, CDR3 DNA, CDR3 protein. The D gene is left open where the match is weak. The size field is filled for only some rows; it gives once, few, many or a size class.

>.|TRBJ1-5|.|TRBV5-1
TGCGCCAGCAGCTTGCGTCCCGGGGAAAATCAGCCCCAGCATTTT
CASSLRPGENQPQHF
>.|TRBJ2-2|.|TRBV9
TGTGCCAGCAGCGTAGTTTTACAGGGACCGGGGGAGCTGTTTTTT
CASSVVLQGPGELFF
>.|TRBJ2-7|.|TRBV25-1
TGTGCCAGCAGTGGCCGGGCCCTTGATTCGGACGAGCAGTACTTC
CASSGRALDSDEQYF
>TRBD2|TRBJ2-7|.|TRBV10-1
TGCGCCAGCAGTGATGGGGCTAGCGGTTCCTACGAGCAGTACTTC
CASSDGASGSYEQYF
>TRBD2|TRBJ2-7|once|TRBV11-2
TGTGCCAGCAGCTTAGATCGGACTAGCGGGACCCACGAGCAGTACTTC
CASSLDRTSGTHEQYF
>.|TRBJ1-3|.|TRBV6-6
TGTGCCAGCAGTCCCGCGGGGGCGCAAGGAAACACCATATATTTT
CASSPAGAQGNTIYF
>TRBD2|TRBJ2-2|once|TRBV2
TGTGCCAGCACCCCGGGGGAGGGCACCGGGGAGCTGTTTTTT
CASTPGEGTGELFF
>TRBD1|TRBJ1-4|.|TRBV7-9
TGTGCCAGCAGCTTAGGGGACAGGGGGATCGAAAAACTGTTTTTT
CASSLGDRGIEKLFF
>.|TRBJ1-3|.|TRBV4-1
TGCGCCAGCAGCCAAGCGGTACTAGGGGCGGGAAACACCATATATTTT
CASSQAVLGAGNTIYF
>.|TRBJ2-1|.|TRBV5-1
TGCGCCAGCAGGCCGATACCAGGGGTTCCCCTCCCCTACAATGAGCAGTTCTTC
CASRPIPGVPLPYNEQFF
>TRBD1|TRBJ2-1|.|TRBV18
TGTGCCAGCTCACCATACGGACAGGGCTACAATGAGCAGTTCTTC
CASSPYGQGYNEQFF
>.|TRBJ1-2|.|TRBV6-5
TGTGCCAGCAGTTTTCAGGGCTATGGCTACACCTTC
CASSFQGYGYTF
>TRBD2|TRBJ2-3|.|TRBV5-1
TGCGCCAGCAGCCCCGAGCGGGATACAGATACGCAGTATTTT
CASSPERDTDTQYF
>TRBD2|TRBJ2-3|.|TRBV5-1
TGCGCCAGCAGCTTGGCGTTTCTAGCGGGAGGGCGAGATACGCAGTATTTT
CASSLAFLAGGRDTQYF
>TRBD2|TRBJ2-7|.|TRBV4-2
TGTGCCAGCAGCCGAGGGACTAGCGGTACGCCCTTTACCTACGAGCAGTACTTC
CASSRGTSGTPFTYEQYF
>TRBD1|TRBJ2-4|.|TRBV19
TGTGCCAGTAGTATGGGGGACAGCCATTCCAAAAACATTCAGTACTTC
CASSMGDSHSKNIQYF
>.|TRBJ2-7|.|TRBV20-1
TGCAGTGCGATTCGGAGCTACGAGCAGTACTTC
CSAIRSYEQYF
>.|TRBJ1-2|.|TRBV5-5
TGTGCCAGCAGCTTGGAACGGTATGGCTACACCTTC
CASSLERYGYTF
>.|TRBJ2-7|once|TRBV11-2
TGTGCCAGCAGCTTATCCACCACAGGGCTCTACGAGCAGTACTTC
CASSLSTTGLYEQYF
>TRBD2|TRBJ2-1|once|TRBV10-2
TGCGCCAGCGCGGTGAGCGGGAGCCTGATTGAGCAGTTCTTC
CASAVSGSLIEQFF
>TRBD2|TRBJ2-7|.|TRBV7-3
TGTGCCAGCTGGGAGGACCAGGGACTAGTCTACGAGCAGTACTTC
CASWEDQGLVYEQYF
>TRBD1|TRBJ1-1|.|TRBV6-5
TGTGCCAGCAGTCAGGGACAGCGGAACACTGAAGCTTTCTTT
CASSQGQRNTEAFF
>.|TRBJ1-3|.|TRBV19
TGTGCCACATCTCCGGGGAGCTCTGGAAACACCATATATTTT
CATSPGSSGNTIYF
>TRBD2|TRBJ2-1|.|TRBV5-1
TGCGCCAGCAGCTTCCCGGGGGGACTAGCGAGTTACAATGAGCAGTTCTTC
CASSFPGGLASYNEQFF
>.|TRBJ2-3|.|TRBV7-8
TGTGCCAGCAGCTCACAGGCATTTAGGCACACAGATACGCAGTATTTT
CASSSQAFRHTDTQYF
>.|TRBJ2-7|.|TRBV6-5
TGTGCCAGCAGTTACCAGGGGACGGAGGGCTACGAGCAGTACTTC
CASSYQGTEGYEQYF
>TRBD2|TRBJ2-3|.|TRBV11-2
TGTGCCAGCAGCCTACTGGCTAGCGGGAGGTCCACTAGCACAGATACGCAGTATTTT
CASSLLASGRSTSTDTQYF
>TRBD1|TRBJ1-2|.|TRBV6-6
TGTGCCAGCAGTCGAGGACAGGGGGGCTATGGCTACACCTTC
CASSRGQGGYGYTF
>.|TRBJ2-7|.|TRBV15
TGTGCCACCAGAAAAACGTCTGGTGACTACGAGCAGTACTTC
CATRKTSGDYEQYF
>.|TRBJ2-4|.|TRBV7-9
TGTGCCAGCAGCTCCAGCCACGGGGGACCGGGGGTAACCAAAAACATTCAGTACTTC
CASSSSHGGPGVTKNIQYF
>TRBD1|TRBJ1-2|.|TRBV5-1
TGCGCCAGCAGCCGAACCCCAGGGGGAAGTGGCTACACCTTC
CASSRTPGGSGYTF
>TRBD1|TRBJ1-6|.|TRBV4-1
TGCGCCAGCAGCCAGCCCAGGACAGGGGGTGCGACTACCCTCCACTTT
CASSQPRTGGATTLHF
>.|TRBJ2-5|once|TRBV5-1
TGCGCCAGCAGCTTGGAGGTACGCGGTGAGACCCAGTACTTC
CASSLEVRGETQYF
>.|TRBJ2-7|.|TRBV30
TGTGCCTGGACCGGCAGCTCCTACGAGCAGTACTTC
CAWTGSSYEQYF
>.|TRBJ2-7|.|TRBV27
TGTGCCAGCAAGGGCAACTCCTACGAGCAGTACTTC
CASKGNSYEQYF
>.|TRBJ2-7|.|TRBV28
TGTGCCAGCAGTTTTTTTAAGGGCTCCTACGAGCAGTACTTC
CASSFFKGSYEQYF
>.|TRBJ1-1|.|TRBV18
TGTGCCAGCTCACCACGGGATTTAGGGGACACTGAAGCTTTCTTT
CASSPRDLGDTEAFF
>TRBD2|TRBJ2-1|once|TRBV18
TGTGCCAGCTCACCACAGACTAGCGGGAGTGCCTATGAGCAGTTCTTC
CASSPQTSGSAYEQFF
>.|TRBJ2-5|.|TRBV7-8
TGTGCCAGCAGCTTAGCGCGCGTCCTTCGAGGGGTAGAGACCCAGTACTTC
CASSLARVLRGVETQYF
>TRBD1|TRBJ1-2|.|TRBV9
TGTGCCAGCAGCGTTCCCGGGACAGGGCCGGGCGGCTACACCTTC
CASSVPGTGPGGYTF
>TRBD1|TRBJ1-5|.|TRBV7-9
TGTGCCAGCAGCCCAGGACAGGGGGGATATCAGCCCCAGCATTTT
CASSPGQGGYQPQHF